These 20 T cell receptor beta chains were all obtained from the same sample, sequenced in a study of shared clonotypes between healthy human individuals. Assay: immunoSEQ multiplex PCR; the TCRdb copy retains only in-frame clones and omits some. The sample comprises about 450,000 clones, roughly three quarters of which are singletons, and roughly 13% rests with the top ten. The sample was PBMCs. Source of these receptors: a woman in her 40s in good health. Some clones in this sample may be carry-over from other donors' samples.

This clone came up once. The genes are TRBV5-1 and TRBJ2-1, with a weak D call TRBD2 (8 bases). Trimming cost V 4 bases and J 0 bases, with 14 bases left between them. This CDR3 contains 16 residues. Per the germline V gene, CDR1 is SGHRS and CDR2 is YFSETQ. This CDR3 is CASSGREGASYNEQFF. DNA for the CDR3: TGCGCCAGCAGCGGCCGGGAGGGGGCCTCCTACAATGAGCAGTTCTTC.

The chain is built from TRBV7-2 and TRBJ1-2; unclear D gene. The CDR3 spans 15 residues. CDR1 SGHTA and CDR2 FQGNSA come from the germline V gene. V was pared by 2 bases and J by 2 bases, with 12 bases between. CDR3 region: CASSLNGRENYGYTF. CDR3 DNA sequence: TGTGCCAGCAGCTTAAACGGGAGGGAGAACTATGGCTACACCTTC.

This chain uses TRBV30 with TRBJ2-1; D gene ambiguous. Trimming removed 1 base at V and 3 bases at J, with 16 bases between. The length of the CDR3 is 16 residues. The germline CDR1 and CDR2 sequences are GTSNPN and SVGIG (reference sequence). In DNA, the CDR3 is TGTGCCTGGAGTGAGGAACGGACCCCGGTCTACAATGAGCAGTTCTTC. It yields the protein CAWSEERTPVYNEQFF.

The J gene is TRBJ1-2, the V gene TRBV28; D gene ambiguous. Germline V gene data show CDR1 as MDHEN and CDR2 as SYDVKM. There are 14 residues in the CDR3. V lost 7 bases, J lost 1 base, and 13 bases lay in between. CDR3 amino acids: CASTPLSVNYGYTF. Here the CDR3 DNA reads TGTGCCAGCACCCCTTTATCAGTTAACTATGGCTACACCTTC.

To note about this clone: The same CDR3 can be traced to other DNA sequences in this sample. The V gene is TRBV19, the J gene TRBJ1-2; no reliable D call. This CDR3 has 13 residues. The V and J ends lost 3 bases and 2 bases respectively, with 7 bases between them. Germline V gene sequence: CDR1 LNHDA, CDR2 SQIVND (reference sequence). This chain's CDR3 is CASSIGRNYGYTF. The CDR3 DNA reads as TGTGCCAGTAGTATTGGCAGGAACTATGGCTACACCTTC.

The J gene is TRBJ2-1, the V gene TRBV7-2; D gene unclear. Trimming cost V 0 bases and J 4 bases, with 7 bases left between them. CDR1 is SGHTA and CDR2 is FQGNSA in the germline V gene. The CDR3 is made up of 14 amino acids. The CDR3 reads CASSLAGRYNEQFF. The CDR3, as DNA: TGTGCCAGCAGCTTAGCCGGACGGTACAATGAGCAGTTCTTC. Based on the CDR3 plus reference TRBV7-2 and TRBJ2-1, the full variable domain is GAGVSQSPSNKVTEKGKDVELRCDPISGHTALYWYRQSLGQGLEFLIYFQGNSAPDKSGLPSDRFSAERTGGSVSTLTIQRTQQEDSAVYLCASSLAGRYNEQFFGPGTRLTVL.

This clone was observed a single time. V is TRBV28 and J is TRBJ2-1, with TRBD2 identical over 13 bases. The V gene's germline CDR1 is MDHEN and CDR2 SYDVKM. This CDR3 has 14 amino acids. The V gene end was trimmed by 10 bases and the J gene end by 7 bases; junction bases not matched to a gene: 7. The CDR3 spells CAIQKGLAGNEQFF. Written as DNA, the CDR3 is TGTGCCATCCAGAAGGGACTAGCGGGGAATGAGCAGTTCTTC.

As regards this clone: The sample contains more than one DNA sequence encoding this CDR3. The chain has TRBV7-3 and TRBJ2-2, with D possibly TRBD2 on 6 matching bases. With 4 bases removed from V and 6 bases from J, the gap between germline ends came to 9 bases. The CDR3 is 13 residues long. Germline assignment: CDR1 SGHTA and CDR2 FQGTGA. The CDR3 spells CASSSSGAGELFF. CDR3 DNA sequence: TGTGCCAGCAGCTCCTCGGGAGCCGGGGAGCTGTTTTTT.

This clone was counted once. The J gene is TRBJ1-1, the V gene TRBV6-1; D unresolved. CDR3 size: 13 residues. V was clipped by 2 bases and J by 0 bases, with 4 bases between them. Germline CDR1 is MNHNS and CDR2 is SASEGT. CDR3 sequence: CASSEQVNTEAFF. CDR3 nucleotide sequence: TGTGCCAGCAGTGAACAGGTGAACACTGAAGCTTTCTTT.

The rearrangement uses TRBV28 and TRBJ2-5; tentatively, D is TRBD1 or TRBD2 (5 bases each). The CDR3 sequence is 13 residues long. Germline V lookup: CDR1 MDHEN, CDR2 SYDVKM. Trimming removed 8 bases at V and 1 base at J, with 11 bases between. The CDR3 protein is CASRGPSQETQYF. CDR3 bases: TGTGCCAGCCGGGGACCCTCCCAAGAGACCCAGTACTTC. Combining the CDR3 with reference TRBV28 and TRBJ2-5 gives the whole variable domain DVKVTQSSRYLVKRTGEKVFLECVQDMDHENMFWYRQDPGLGLRLIYFSYDVKMKEKGDIPEGYSVSREKKERFSLILESASTNQTSMYLCASRGPSQETQYFGPGTRLLVL.

This chain uses TRBV5-8 with TRBJ2-2; D not resolved. Germline assignment: CDR1 SGHTS and CDR2 YDEGEE. This CDR3 region has 11 residues. The V gene lost 0 bases and the J gene lost 6 bases, with 0 bases spanning the gap. The CDR3 bases are TGTGCCAGCAGCTTGGCCGGGGAGCTGTTTTTT. Residues: CASSLAGELFF.

The chain employs TRBV2 and TRBJ2-1, with D tentatively TRBD1 or TRBD2 (5 bases each). The CDR3 contains 13 residues. Deletions cut 5 bases from V and 9 bases from J, with 14 bases between. Germline CDR1 is SNHLY and CDR2 is FYNNEI. The CDR3 DNA reads TGTGCCAGCAGTAAAAGCCGGGGCAGTGAGCAGTTCTTC. Protein sequence: CASSKSRGSEQFF.

The rearrangement links TRBV7-9 to TRBJ2-1, with D possibly being TRBD2 (5 bases). V was pared by 6 bases and J by 7 bases, with 10 bases between. The CDR3 has 12 residues. Germline V gene data show CDR1 as SEHNR and CDR2 as FQNEAQ (reference sequence). This CDR3 reads CASSRGWNEQFF. The CDR3 DNA follows: TGTGCCAGCAGTCGGGGATGGAATGAGCAGTTCTTC.

The V gene is TRBV13, the J gene TRBJ2-2, with TRBD2 matching over 10 bases. The length of the CDR3 is 16 residues. V was pared by 2 bases and J by 5 bases, with 5 bases of the junction left unmatched. Germline V gene sequence: CDR1 PRHDT, CDR2 FYEKMQ (reference sequence). CDR3 bases: TGTGCCAGCAGCTTACCCCTAGCGGGAGTAACCGGGGAGCTGTTTTTT. This translates into CASSLPLAGVTGELFF. Complete variable domain (other parts from reference TRBV13 and TRBJ2-2): AAGVIQSPRHLIKEKRETATLKCYPIPRHDTVYWYQQGPGQDPQFLISFYEKMQSDKGSIPDRFSAQQFSDYHSELNMSSLELGDSALYFCASSLPLAGVTGELFFGEGSRLTVL.

Remarks on this clone: A read error is possible here, since a much larger clone lies one base away. The DNA of the CDR3 is TGTGCCACCAGCAGAGGCCCTCTAGGTGGCCACACCTTC. This translates into CATSRGPLGGHTF. The chain combines TRBV15 with TRBJ1-2, with D unclear. This CDR3 has 13 amino acids. Germline V gives CDR1 LNHNV, CDR2 YYDKDF (reference sequence).

The genes are TRBV27 and TRBJ2-1, with TRBD2 matching over 10 bases. V was clipped by 3 bases and J by 8 bases; unmatched bases: 7. The CDR3 totals 15 residues. Germline assignment: CDR1 MNHEY and CDR2 SMNVEV (reference sequence). The CDR3 loop reads CASSFGASGRDEQFF. In nucleotides, the CDR3 is TGTGCCAGCAGTTTTGGGGCTAGCGGGAGAGATGAGCAGTTCTTC.

This clone has only one observation. The chain links TRBV5-1 to TRBJ2-1, with 10 positions matching TRBD2. The CDR3 runs 17 residues. With V trimmed by 6 bases and J by 4 bases, 13 bases remained unmatched. The germline V gene has CDR1 SGHRS and CDR2 YFSETQ. As DNA, the CDR3 is TGCGCCAGCACCGCGGCCAGCGGGAGGGCCGGTTACAATGAGCAGTTCTTC. Translating it yields CASTAASGRAGYNEQFF.

This clone has only one observation. V usage is TRBV18 and J usage is TRBJ2-3; no clear D gene. Trimming shortened V by 2 bases and J by 5 bases, and 8 bases separated the two germline ends. Germline V gene sequence: CDR1 KGHSH, CDR2 LQKENI. The CDR3 sequence is 13 residues long. The CDR3 DNA follows: TGTGCCAGCTCACCAATCCCCCTAGATACGCAGTATTTT. Translation: CASSPIPLDTQYF.

The CDR3 DNA is TGTGCCAGCAGTTTGACCGGGACAGGTCCCTATGGCTACACCTTC. It is translated as CASSLTGTGPYGYTF. The V call is TRBV28, the J call TRBJ1-2; TRBD1 matches 8 bases. V dropped 3 bases and J dropped 4; count of bases not matched to a gene: 7. The germline gives CDR1 MDHEN, CDR2 SYDVKM. There are 15 residues in the CDR3.

The chain joins TRBV27 to TRBJ2-1; 11 nucleotides align to TRBD2. V gave up 2 bases and J gave up 12 bases; unmatched junction bases: 30. The V gene's germline CDR1 is MNHEY and CDR2 SMNVEV (reference sequence). This CDR3 contains 22 residues. CDR3 loop: CASSLPYPYQEILAGVAFGQFF. The CDR3 nucleotides read TGTGCCAGCAGTTTACCTTATCCTTATCAAGAAATACTAGCGGGAGTAGCTTTTGGGCAGTTCTTC.